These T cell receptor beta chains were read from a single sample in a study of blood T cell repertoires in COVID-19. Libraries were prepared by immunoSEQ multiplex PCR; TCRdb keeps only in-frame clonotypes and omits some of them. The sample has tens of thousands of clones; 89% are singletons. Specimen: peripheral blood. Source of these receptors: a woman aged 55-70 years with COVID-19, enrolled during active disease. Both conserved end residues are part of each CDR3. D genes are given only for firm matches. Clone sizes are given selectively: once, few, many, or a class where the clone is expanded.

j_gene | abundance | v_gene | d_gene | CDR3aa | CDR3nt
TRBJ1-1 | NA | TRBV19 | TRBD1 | CASGTAYTEAFF | TGTGCCAGCGGGACAGCTTACACTGAAGCTTTCTTT
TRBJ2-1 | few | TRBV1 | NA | CTSSQDCRRVASYNEQFF | TGCACCAGCAGCCAAGATTGTCGGCGGGTGGCCTCCTACAATGAGCAGTTCTTC
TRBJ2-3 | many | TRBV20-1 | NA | CSARDADTQYF | TGCAGTGCCCGGGATGCAGATACGCAGTATTTT
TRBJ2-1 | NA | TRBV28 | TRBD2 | CASSLYHRMRREGPPDRDEQFF | TGTGCCAGCAGTTTATACCACCGAATGAGGAGGGAGGGCCCTCCCGATAGGGATGAGCAGTTCTTC
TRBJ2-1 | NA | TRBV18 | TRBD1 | CASSPLPGQGTGGSYNEQFF | TGTGCCAGCTCACCACTTCCGGGACAGGGGACCGGGGGCTCCTACAATGAGCAGTTCTTC
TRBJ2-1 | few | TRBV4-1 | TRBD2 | CASSRGTSGIAYNEQFF | TGCGCCAGCAGCCGGGGGACTAGCGGGATCGCCTACAATGAGCAGTTCTTC
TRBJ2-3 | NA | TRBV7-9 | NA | CASSSRGDTQYF | TGTGCCAGCAGCTCGCGGGGAGATACGCAGTATTTT
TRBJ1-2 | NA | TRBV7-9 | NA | CASSPQGDYGYTF | TGTGCCAGCAGCCCCCAGGGCGACTATGGCTACACCTTC
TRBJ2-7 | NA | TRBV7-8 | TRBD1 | CASSSGQGLYEQYF | TGTGCCAGCAGCTCGGGACAGGGGCTTTACGAGCAGTACTTC
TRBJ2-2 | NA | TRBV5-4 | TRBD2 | CASSLSLAGAGELFF | TGTGCCAGCAGCTTAAGCCTAGCGGGAGCCGGGGAGCTGTTTTTT
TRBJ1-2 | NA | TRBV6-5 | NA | CASSPQYGYTF | TGTGCCAGCAGTCCACAGTATGGCTACACCTTC
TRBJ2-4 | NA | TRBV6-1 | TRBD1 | CASSGGQYLAKNIQYF | TGTGCCAGCAGTGGGGGACAGTACCTAGCCAAAAACATTCAGTACTTC
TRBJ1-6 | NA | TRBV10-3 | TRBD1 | CAISESFSGQPNSPLHF | TGTGCCATCAGTGAGTCGTTCTCGGGACAGCCCAATTCACCCCTCCACTTT
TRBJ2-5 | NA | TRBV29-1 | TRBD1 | CSVYPGGGETQYF | TGCAGCGTATATCCAGGGGGCGGTGAGACCCAGTACTTC
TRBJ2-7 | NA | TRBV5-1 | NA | CASSWDRGSLAYEQYF | TGCGCCAGCAGCTGGGATAGGGGGAGTTTGGCCTACGAGCAGTACTTC
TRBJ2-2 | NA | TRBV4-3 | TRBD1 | CASSQDSQGALGAGELFF | TGCGCCAGCAGCCAAGATAGCCAGGGGGCGCTCGGGGCCGGGGAGCTGTTTTTT
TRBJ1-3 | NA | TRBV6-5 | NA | CASSKTVSGNTIYF | TGTGCCAGCAGCAAGACAGTCTCTGGAAACACCATATATTTT
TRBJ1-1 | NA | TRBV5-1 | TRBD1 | CASSIGQGSSMNTEAFF | TGCGCCAGCAGCATTGGACAGGGGTCTAGTATGAACACTGAAGCTTTCTTT
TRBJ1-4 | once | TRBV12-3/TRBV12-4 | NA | CASSFGRREKLFF | TGTGCCAGCAGTTTTGGGCGTCGGGAAAAACTGTTTTTT
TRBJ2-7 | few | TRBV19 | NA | CASSITQGLSYEQYF | TGTGCCAGTAGTATAACTCAGGGACTCTCCTACGAGCAGTACTTC
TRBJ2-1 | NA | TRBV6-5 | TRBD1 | CASSQQGQTYNEQFF | TGTGCCAGCAGTCAACAGGGGCAAACCTACAATGAGCAGTTCTTC
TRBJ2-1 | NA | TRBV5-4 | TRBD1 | CASSSDRGIEDLNEQFF | TGTGCCAGCAGCTCGGACAGGGGAATTGAGGACTTGAATGAGCAGTTCTTC
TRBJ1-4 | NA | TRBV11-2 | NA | CASSLDRLGVRTTNEKLFF | TGTGCCAGCAGCTTAGATCGTCTGGGAGTCCGTACAACTAATGAAAAACTGTTTTTT
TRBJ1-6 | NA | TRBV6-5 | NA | CASSYSVRSYNSPLHF | TGTGCCAGCAGTTACTCCGTCCGCTCCTATAATTCACCCCTCCACTTT
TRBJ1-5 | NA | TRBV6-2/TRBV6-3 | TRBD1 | CASSYTAGGQPNQPQHF | TGTGCCAGCAGTTACACGGCTGGGGGACAGCCCAATCAGCCCCAGCATTTT
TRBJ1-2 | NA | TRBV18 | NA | CASSPGSSGKVYGYTF | TGTGCCAGCTCACCAGGATCGTCGGGGAAAGTCTATGGCTACACCTTC
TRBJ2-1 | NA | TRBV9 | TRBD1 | CASSGTGDEQFF | TGTGCCAGCAGCGGGACAGGGGATGAGCAGTTCTTC
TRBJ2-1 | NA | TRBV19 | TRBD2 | CASSIGLAGGWSEQFF | TGTGCCAGTAGTATTGGTCTAGCGGGAGGTTGGAGTGAGCAGTTCTTC
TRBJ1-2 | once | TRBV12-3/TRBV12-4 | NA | CASRLSANYGYTF | TGTGCCAGCAGGCTCTCAGCTAACTATGGCTACACCTTC
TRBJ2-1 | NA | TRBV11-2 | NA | CASSQRVGSYNEQFF | TGTGCCAGCAGCCAGCGGGTGGGCTCCTACAATGAGCAGTTCTTC
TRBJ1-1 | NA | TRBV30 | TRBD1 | CAWSVSHGTGANTEAFF | TGTGCCTGGAGTGTAAGCCATGGGACAGGGGCGAACACTGAAGCTTTCTTT
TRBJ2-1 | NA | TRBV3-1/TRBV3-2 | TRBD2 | CASSQVGLAGVYDNEQFF | TGTGCCAGCAGCCAAGTAGGACTAGCGGGAGTTTACGACAATGAGCAGTTCTTC
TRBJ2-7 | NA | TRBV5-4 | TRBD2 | CASSLGLAGDLYEQYF | TGTGCCAGCAGCCTCGGACTAGCGGGAGATTTGTACGAGCAGTACTTC
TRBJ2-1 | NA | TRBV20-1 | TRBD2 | CSASRASGAYNEQFF | TGCAGTGCTAGTCGGGCTAGCGGAGCGTACAATGAGCAGTTCTTC
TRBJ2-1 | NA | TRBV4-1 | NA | CASSHRDKLYYNEQFF | TGCGCCAGCAGCCATCGGGACAAACTTTACTACAATGAGCAGTTCTTC
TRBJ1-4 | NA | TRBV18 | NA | CASSPRGPNEKLFF | TGTGCCAGCTCCCCCAGGGGTCCCAATGAAAAACTGTTTTTT
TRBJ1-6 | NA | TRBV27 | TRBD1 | CASSRRVGQANSPLHF | TGTGCCAGCAGCCGTAGAGTCGGACAGGCGAATTCACCCCTCCACTTT
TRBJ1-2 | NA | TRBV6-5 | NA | CASRARGRGAYGYTF | TGTGCCAGCAGGGCCCGGGGGAGAGGGGCCTATGGCTACACCTTC